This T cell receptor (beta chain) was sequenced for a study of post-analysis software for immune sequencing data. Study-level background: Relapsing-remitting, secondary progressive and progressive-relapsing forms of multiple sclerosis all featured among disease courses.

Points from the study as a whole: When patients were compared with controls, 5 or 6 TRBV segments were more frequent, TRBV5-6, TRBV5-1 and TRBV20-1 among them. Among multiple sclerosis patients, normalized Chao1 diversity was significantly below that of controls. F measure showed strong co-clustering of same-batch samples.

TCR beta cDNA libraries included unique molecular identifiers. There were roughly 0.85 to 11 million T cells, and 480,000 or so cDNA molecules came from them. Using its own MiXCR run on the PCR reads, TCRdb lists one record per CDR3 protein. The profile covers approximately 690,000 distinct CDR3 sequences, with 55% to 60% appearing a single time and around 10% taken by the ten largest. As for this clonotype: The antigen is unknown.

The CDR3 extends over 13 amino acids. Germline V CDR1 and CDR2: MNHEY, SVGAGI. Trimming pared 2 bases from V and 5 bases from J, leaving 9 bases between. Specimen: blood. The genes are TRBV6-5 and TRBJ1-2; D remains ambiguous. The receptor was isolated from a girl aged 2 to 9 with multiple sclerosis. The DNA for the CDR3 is TGTGCCAGCAGTTACGGGAGTGGGTATGGCTACACCTTC. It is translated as CASSYGSGYGYTF.